A selection of T cell receptor beta chains follows, all from one sample in a study of cytomegalovirus exposure and HLA in healthy donors. The method was immunoSEQ multiplex PCR; TCRdb's version includes in-frame clones alone and lacks a portion of them. This sample lists 65,000 to 90,000 clones; its ten largest clones have 2% to 3%. The sequenced sample consisted of PBMCs. These receptors all stem from a female donor in good health and CMV-seropositive. Both conserved end residues are part of each CDR3. The D gene is left open where the match is weak.

D gene: NA; J gene: TRBJ1-4; V gene: TRBV30; CDR3 DNA: TGTGCCTGGAGTAAACAGGGAGGGACTAATGAAAAACTGTTTTTT; CDR3 protein: CAWSKQGGTNEKLFF
D gene: NA; J gene: TRBJ2-7; V gene: TRBV18; CDR3 DNA: TGTGCCAGCTCACCGTTCGGGTTATACGAGCAGTACTTC; CDR3 protein: CASSPFGLYEQYF
D gene: TRBD2; J gene: TRBJ2-7; V gene: TRBV6-5; CDR3 DNA: TGTGCCAGCAGAGAACTAGCGGGGGGATCCTACGAGCAGTACTTC; CDR3 protein: CASRELAGGSYEQYF
D gene: TRBD1; J gene: TRBJ2-5; V gene: TRBV2; CDR3 DNA: TGTGCCAGCAGTAGCCCGGTAGGGGGCGTGGAGACCCAGTACTTC; CDR3 protein: CASSSPVGGVETQYF
D gene: NA; J gene: TRBJ1-1; V gene: TRBV4-3; CDR3 DNA: TGCGCCAGCAGCCAATGGGGAGGGGACACTGAAGCTTTCTTT; CDR3 protein: CASSQWGGDTEAFF
D gene: NA; J gene: TRBJ1-6; V gene: TRBV7-3; CDR3 DNA: TGTGCCAGCAGCTTAAATACCGTTCAGCGCTCACCCCTCCACTTT; CDR3 protein: CASSLNTVQRSPLHF
D gene: TRBD1; J gene: TRBJ1-5; V gene: TRBV15; CDR3 DNA: TGTGCCACCAGCAGAGACCAGGGGGCATATCAGCCCCAGCATTTT; CDR3 protein: CATSRDQGAYQPQHF
D gene: NA; J gene: TRBJ2-2; V gene: TRBV9; CDR3 DNA: TGTGCCAGCTCCCTAGGGGGGGGACAGGAGAACACCGGGGAGCTGTTTTTT; CDR3 protein: CASSLGGGQENTGELFF
D gene: TRBD1; J gene: TRBJ1-1; V gene: TRBV28; CDR3 DNA: TGTGCCAGCAGTTCCGGACAGGGTGACACTGAAGCTTTCTTT; CDR3 protein: CASSSGQGDTEAFF
D gene: TRBD1; J gene: TRBJ2-7; V gene: TRBV6-4; CDR3 DNA: TGTGCCAGCAGCAACCGGTCCGGGACAGGATCCTACGAGCAGTACTTC; CDR3 protein: CASSNRSGTGSYEQYF
D gene: NA; J gene: TRBJ2-2; V gene: TRBV5-1; CDR3 DNA: TGCGCCAGCAGCTTGGCTTTCCCCTACACCGGGGAGCTGTTTTTT; CDR3 protein: CASSLAFPYTGELFF
D gene: NA; J gene: TRBJ1-2; V gene: TRBV6-1; CDR3 DNA: TGTGCCAGCATCGGAGGGATCGACTATGGCTACACCTTC; CDR3 protein: CASIGGIDYGYTF
D gene: TRBD1; J gene: TRBJ2-2; V gene: TRBV9; CDR3 DNA: TGTGCCAGCAGCGTAGGGGACAGGTCCTACACCGGGGAGCTGTTTTTT; CDR3 protein: CASSVGDRSYTGELFF
D gene: TRBD2; J gene: TRBJ2-3; V gene: TRBV10-3; CDR3 DNA: TGTGCCATCAGTGAGGTAGGAGAACTAGCGGGGCCAGATACGCAGTATTTT; CDR3 protein: CAISEVGELAGPDTQYF
D gene: TRBD1; J gene: TRBJ2-7; V gene: TRBV18; CDR3 DNA: TGTGCCAGCTCACCACCGGGACAGGGGAACTACGAGCAGTACTTC; CDR3 protein: CASSPPGQGNYEQYF
D gene: NA; J gene: TRBJ1-1; V gene: TRBV7-2; CDR3 DNA: TGTGCCAGCAGCGTCCGAGGACAAGTCGAAGCTTTCTTT; CDR3 protein: CASSVRGQVEAFF
D gene: NA; J gene: TRBJ2-7; V gene: TRBV29-1; CDR3 DNA: TGCAGCGTTGAACAGCCTAGCTCCTACGAGCAGTACTTC; CDR3 protein: CSVEQPSSYEQYF
D gene: NA; J gene: TRBJ2-2; V gene: TRBV4-3; CDR3 DNA: TGCGCCAGCAGCCAAGGGGGTAGGACGGGAGGGGAGCTGTTTTTT; CDR3 protein: CASSQGGRTGGELFF
D gene: TRBD2; J gene: TRBJ2-2; V gene: TRBV4-2; CDR3 DNA: TGTGCCAGCAGCCAAGCTGGAGGGGGACTAGCGGCCGGGGAGCTGTTTTTT; CDR3 protein: CASSQAGGGLAAGELFF
D gene: TRBD1; J gene: TRBJ1-2; V gene: TRBV5-4; CDR3 DNA: TGTGCCAGCAGCTTGGAAACCCTCCAACAGGGGGCGGATGGCTACACCTTC; CDR3 protein: CASSLETLQQGADGYTF
D gene: NA; J gene: TRBJ2-1; V gene: TRBV7-2; CDR3 DNA: TGTGCCACACAGGAGTACAATGAGCAGTTCTTC; CDR3 protein: CATQEYNEQFF
D gene: NA; J gene: TRBJ2-3; V gene: TRBV5-4; CDR3 DNA: TGTGCCAGCAGCTTGAAGCTAGGGGTGGGCACAGATACGCAGTATTTT; CDR3 protein: CASSLKLGVGTDTQYF
D gene: NA; J gene: TRBJ1-4; V gene: TRBV19; CDR3 DNA: TGTGCCAGTAGCCTTTACAGGGAAAAACTGTTTTTT; CDR3 protein: CASSLYREKLFF
D gene: NA; J gene: TRBJ2-2; V gene: TRBV27; CDR3 DNA: TGTGCCAGCAGTTTTGGGCAGGGCCGTACCGGGGAGCTGTTTTTT; CDR3 protein: CASSFGQGRTGELFF
D gene: TRBD1; J gene: TRBJ2-7; V gene: TRBV19; CDR3 DNA: TGTGCCAGTAGTGCGGCCGGACAGGGATCCTACGAGCAGTACTTC; CDR3 protein: CASSAAGQGSYEQYF
D gene: NA; J gene: TRBJ2-6; V gene: TRBV4-1; CDR3 DNA: TGCGCCAGCAGCCAAGATAGTACAGCCTCTGGGGCCAACGTCCTGACTTTC; CDR3 protein: CASSQDSTASGANVLTF
D gene: NA; J gene: TRBJ2-5; V gene: TRBV15; CDR3 DNA: TGTGCCACCAGCAGCAGTCAGACGGGGGAGACCCAGTACTTC; CDR3 protein: CATSSSQTGETQYF
D gene: TRBD1; J gene: TRBJ1-4; V gene: TRBV25-1; CDR3 DNA: TGTGCCAGCACATCACAGGGGGGTGAAAAACTGTTTTTT; CDR3 protein: CASTSQGGEKLFF
D gene: NA; J gene: TRBJ1-2; V gene: TRBV6-6; CDR3 DNA: TGTGCCAGCAGTTACCCGGGAAACTCCAACTATGGCTACACCTTC; CDR3 protein: CASSYPGNSNYGYTF
D gene: TRBD1; J gene: TRBJ1-5; V gene: TRBV7-8; CDR3 DNA: TGTGCCAGCAGCTTAGAGGGACAGGGAAATCAGCCCCAGCATTTT; CDR3 protein: CASSLEGQGNQPQHF
D gene: TRBD2; J gene: TRBJ2-7; V gene: TRBV7-3; CDR3 DNA: TGTGCCAGCAGTCTCAGCGGGGGGCCGGCCTACGAGCAGTACTTC; CDR3 protein: CASSLSGGPAYEQYF
D gene: NA; J gene: TRBJ2-3; V gene: TRBV11-3; CDR3 DNA: TGTGCCAGCAGCCTAAGAGAGGAGGATACGCAGTATTTT; CDR3 protein: CASSLREEDTQYF
D gene: TRBD1; J gene: TRBJ2-2; V gene: TRBV6-6; CDR3 DNA: TGTGCCAGCAGATCACAGGGGGCGCGGAGCGGGGAGCTGTTTTTT; CDR3 protein: CASRSQGARSGELFF
D gene: NA; J gene: TRBJ1-1; V gene: TRBV5-1; CDR3 DNA: TGCGCCAGCAGCTTGGATGCGCGGAACACTGAAGCTTTCTTT; CDR3 protein: CASSLDARNTEAFF
D gene: NA; J gene: TRBJ1-2; V gene: TRBV5-1; CDR3 DNA: TGCGCCAGCAGCCGGGGGACGGGGACCGGGGGTGATGGCTACACCTTC; CDR3 protein: CASSRGTGTGGDGYTF
D gene: NA; J gene: TRBJ1-4; V gene: TRBV19; CDR3 DNA: TGTGCCAGTAGTAAGAGGGCAACTAATGAAAAACTGTTTTTT; CDR3 protein: CASSKRATNEKLFF
D gene: NA; J gene: TRBJ1-1; V gene: TRBV9; CDR3 DNA: TGTGCCAGCAGCCTCCAAAGCTGGAACACTGAAGCTTTCTTT; CDR3 protein: CASSLQSWNTEAFF
D gene: TRBD1; J gene: TRBJ2-2; V gene: TRBV7-6; CDR3 DNA: TGTGCCAGCAGCTTATTGGGGACAGGGAACACCGGGGAGCTGTTTTTT; CDR3 protein: CASSLLGTGNTGELFF
D gene: TRBD1; J gene: TRBJ2-1; V gene: TRBV5-4; CDR3 DNA: TGTGCCAGCAGCCCGGGACAGGGAAACTACAATGAGCAGTTCTTC; CDR3 protein: CASSPGQGNYNEQFF
D gene: TRBD2; J gene: TRBJ2-3; V gene: TRBV19; CDR3 DNA: TGTGCCAGTAGTACCCGGACTAGCGGACTCACAGATACGCAGTATTTT; CDR3 protein: CASSTRTSGLTDTQYF
D gene: NA; J gene: TRBJ2-7; V gene: TRBV14; CDR3 DNA: TGTGCCAGCAGCCAGTACCGACAGGACTCCTACGAGCAGTACTTC; CDR3 protein: CASSQYRQDSYEQYF
D gene: NA; J gene: TRBJ2-1; V gene: TRBV12-5; CDR3 DNA: TGTGCTAGTGGTTTGACTCTCTCCTACAATGAGCAGTTCTTC; CDR3 protein: CASGLTLSYNEQFF
D gene: NA; J gene: TRBJ2-7; V gene: TRBV13; CDR3 DNA: TGTGCCAGCAGCTTAGGAGGTACGGGTTATCACGAGCAGTACTTC; CDR3 protein: CASSLGGTGYHEQYF
D gene: NA; J gene: TRBJ2-7; V gene: TRBV28; CDR3 DNA: TGTGCCAGCAGTTTAACGAGCGCCTACGAGCAGTACTTC; CDR3 protein: CASSLTSAYEQYF
D gene: TRBD1; J gene: TRBJ2-7; V gene: TRBV6-1; CDR3 DNA: TGTGCCAGCGGCACCGGGACAGGGGGGTCCTACGAGCAGTACTTC; CDR3 protein: CASGTGTGGSYEQYF
D gene: TRBD1; J gene: TRBJ1-5; V gene: TRBV6-5; CDR3 DNA: TGTGCCAGCAGTCCCCGGACAGGGGATCAGCCCCAGCATTTT; CDR3 protein: CASSPRTGDQPQHF